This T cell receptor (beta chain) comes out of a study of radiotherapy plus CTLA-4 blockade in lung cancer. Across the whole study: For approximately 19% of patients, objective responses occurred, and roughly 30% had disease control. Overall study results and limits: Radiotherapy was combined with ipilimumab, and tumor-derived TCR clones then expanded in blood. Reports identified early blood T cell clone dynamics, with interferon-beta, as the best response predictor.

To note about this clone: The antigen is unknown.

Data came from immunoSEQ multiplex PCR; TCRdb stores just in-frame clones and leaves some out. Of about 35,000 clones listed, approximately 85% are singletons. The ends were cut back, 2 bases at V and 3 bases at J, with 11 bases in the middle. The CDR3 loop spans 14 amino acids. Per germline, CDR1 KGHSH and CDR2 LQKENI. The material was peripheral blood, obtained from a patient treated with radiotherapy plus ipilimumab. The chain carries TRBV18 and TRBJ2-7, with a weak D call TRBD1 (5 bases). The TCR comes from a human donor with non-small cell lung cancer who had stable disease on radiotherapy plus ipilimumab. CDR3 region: CASSPAGQGYEQYF. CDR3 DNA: TGTGCCAGCTCACCAGCCGGTCAGGGCTACGAGCAGTACTTC.